These T cell receptor beta chains were read from a single sample in a study of blood T cell repertoires in COVID-19. Generated by immunoSEQ multiplex PCR, the TCRdb table keeps only in-frame clones and is missing some. The table includes 330,000 or so clones, approximately 88% detected once. Sequenced sample: PBMCs or T cells enriched from blood (not recorded which). The receptors originated from a man aged 25-45 years who had recovered from COVID-19. Both conserved end residues are trimmed from each CDR3. Fields, in order: D gene, V gene, CDR3 protein. The D gene is left open where the match is weak.

-	TRBV6-1	ASSEWGPGETQY
-	TRBV2	ASRDSPLSYEQY
TRBD1	TRBV19	ASSPRQGLNEKLF
-	TRBV5-1	ASSLDSLTNSPLH
-	TRBV11-3	ASSPAGYNEQF
TRBD1	TRBV20-1	SGDRGNEQY
TRBD2	TRBV3-1/TRBV3-2	ASSQGLAGGLYNEQF
-	TRBV6-2/TRBV6-3	ASSRGSPSYEQY
TRBD1	TRBV6-5	ASSPEGAPYGGYT
-	TRBV28	ASWGGRDSYGYT
-	TRBV27	ASSPRGAQNGELF
TRBD1	TRBV19	ASIGGADYGYT
TRBD1	TRBV28	ASRYGQAYNQPQH
TRBD2	TRBV12-3/TRBV12-4	ASRSGYTGELF
TRBD2	TRBV11-2	ASSLGGSGVVWGTQY
TRBD1	TRBV19	ASSRNRGAGTDTQY
-	TRBV28	ASSFYSTRAGRGYEQY
-	TRBV5-1	ASSLDFRLGYNEQF
TRBD1	TRBV19	ASSRSGTGAEQY
-	TRBV5-5	ASSFEVGGMNTEAF
-	TRBV4-1	ASSQDPGRAGNTIY
-	TRBV4-1	ASSPRDSQETQY
-	TRBV11-3	ASSFSPTGELF
TRBD1	TRBV10-1	ASRQGIGTGELF
-	TRBV28	ASKPSGLNEKLF